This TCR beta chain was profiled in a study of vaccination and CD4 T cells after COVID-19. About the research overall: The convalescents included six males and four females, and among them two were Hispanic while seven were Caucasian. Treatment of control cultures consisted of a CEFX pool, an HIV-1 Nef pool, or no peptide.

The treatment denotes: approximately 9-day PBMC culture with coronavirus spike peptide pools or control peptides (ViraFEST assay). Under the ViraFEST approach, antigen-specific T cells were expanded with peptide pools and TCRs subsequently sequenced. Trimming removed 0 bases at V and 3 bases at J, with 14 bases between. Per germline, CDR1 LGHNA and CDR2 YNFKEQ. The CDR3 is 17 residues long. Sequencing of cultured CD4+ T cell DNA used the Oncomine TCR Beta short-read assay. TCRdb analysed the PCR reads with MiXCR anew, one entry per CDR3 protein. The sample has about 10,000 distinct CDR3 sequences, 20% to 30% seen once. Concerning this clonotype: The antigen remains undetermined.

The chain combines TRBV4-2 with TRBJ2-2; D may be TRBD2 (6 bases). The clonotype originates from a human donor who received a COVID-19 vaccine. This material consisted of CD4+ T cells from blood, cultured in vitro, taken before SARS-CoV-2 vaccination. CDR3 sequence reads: CASSQDRAGSYTGELFF. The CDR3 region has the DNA TGTGCCAGCAGCCAAGATCGGGCGGGGTCCTACACCGGGGAGCTGTTTTTT.